This T cell receptor (beta chain) was obtained from a study of OX40 agonist ivuxolimab in advanced cancers. There are a few counts of this clone. This CDR3 contains 17 residues. J gave up 1 base and V 5 bases, and 13 bases lay outside the gene matches. CDR1 and CDR2 (germline): MDHEN, SYDVKM. Libraries were prepared by immunoSEQ multiplex PCR; TCRdb keeps only in-frame clonotypes and omits some of them. Counted here are about 62,000 clones, 88% occurring once; the ten biggest clones make up approximately 4.8%. The V call is TRBV28, the J call TRBJ1-1, with 7 bases lining up with TRBD1. The source was CD4+ or CD8+ T cells sorted from blood, collected in a trial of the OX40 agonist ivuxolimab. This TCR came from an adult with an advanced solid tumor such as melanoma, head and neck, liver or kidney cancer. CDR3 loop: CASSPTGNRGRNTEAFF. Here the CDR3 DNA reads TGTGCCAGCAGTCCTACGGGGAACAGGGGAAGGAACACTGAAGCTTTCTTT.